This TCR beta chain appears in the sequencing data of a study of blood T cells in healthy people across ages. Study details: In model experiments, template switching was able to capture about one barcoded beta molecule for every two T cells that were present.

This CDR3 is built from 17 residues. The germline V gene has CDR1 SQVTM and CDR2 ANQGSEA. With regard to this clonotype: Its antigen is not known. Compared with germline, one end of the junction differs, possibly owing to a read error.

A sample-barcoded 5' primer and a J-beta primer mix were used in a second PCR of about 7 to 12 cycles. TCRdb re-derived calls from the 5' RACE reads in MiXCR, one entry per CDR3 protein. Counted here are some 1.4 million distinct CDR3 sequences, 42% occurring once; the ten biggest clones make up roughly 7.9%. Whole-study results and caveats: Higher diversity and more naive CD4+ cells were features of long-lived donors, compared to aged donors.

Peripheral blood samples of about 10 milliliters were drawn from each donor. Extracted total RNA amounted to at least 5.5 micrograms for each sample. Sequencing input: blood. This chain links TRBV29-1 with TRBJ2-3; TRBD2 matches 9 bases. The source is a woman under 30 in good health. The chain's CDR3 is CSVEGTQRGVYTDTQYF. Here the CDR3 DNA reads TGCAGCGTCGAAGGGACGCAGCGGGGGGTATACACAGATACGCAGTATTTT.